This T cell receptor beta chain derives from a study of cytomegalovirus exposure and HLA in healthy donors. PCR used 60 Vbeta primers and 13 Jbeta primers. Produced via immunoSEQ multiplex PCR; TCRdb's table is partial and in-frame only. The table lists roughly 150,000 clones, roughly 82% of them singletons. This CDR3 is 12 amino acids long. Germline CDR1 is LNHNV and CDR2 is YYDKDF (reference sequence). With 8 bases clipped from V and 8 bases from J, the junction kept 5 bases outside the gene matches. Sequenced material: PBMCs. The gene calls are TRBV15 and TRBJ1-4, with TRBD1 matching 7 bases. This TCR derives from a woman in her forties or fifties in good health and CMV-seropositive. The CDR3 nucleotides are TGTGCCACCCGACAGGGCGGGGAAAAACTGTTTTTT. Its translation: CATRQGGEKLFF. Filled out from reference TRBV15 and TRBJ1-4, the complete variable domain reads DAMVIQNPRYQVTQFGKPVTLSCSQTLNHNVMYWYQQKSSQAPKLLFHYYDKDFNNEADTPDNFQSRRPNTSFCFLDIRSPGLGDTAMYLCATRQGGEKLFFGSGTQLSVL.